The 8 T cell receptor beta chains listed next were all sequenced from one sample in a study of shared clonotypes between healthy human individuals. Assay used: immunoSEQ multiplex PCR; TCRdb lists only in-frame clones, some missing. The table lists about 2 million clones, about 95% of them singletons. Only CD45RO-negative cells positively selected for CCR7 counted as naive CD8 cells, so terminally differentiated effector memory CD45RA+ cells were excluded. The sample was naive CD8+ T cells sorted from blood. These receptors were taken from a young man in good health.

V is TRBV6-1 and J is TRBJ1-2; 8 bases agree with TRBD1. Germline CDR1 reads MNHNS; CDR2 reads SASEGT. CDR3 length: 15 residues. With V trimmed by 5 bases and J by 3 bases, 8 bases remained unmatched. The CDR3 DNA reads as TGTGCCAGCAGTCCTCTTCGGACAGGGCACTATGGCTACACCTTC. Translated, it gives CASSPLRTGHYGYTF.

This rearrangement joins TRBV9 to TRBJ2-1; D remains ambiguous. This CDR3 has 12 residues. Trimming cost V 3 bases and J 6 bases, with 7 bases left between them. The germline V gene encodes CDR1 SGDLS and CDR2 YYNGEE. CDR3 sequence reads: CASSALFNEQFF. DNA of the CDR3: TGTGCCAGCAGCGCTTTGTTCAATGAGCAGTTCTTC.

As to this clone: Other DNA sequences from this sample encode an identical CDR3 as well. CDR3 in DNA: TGTGCCAGCAGTTTATCGGGGAGCGGGTCCTACGAGCAGTACTTC. As protein: CASSLSGSGSYEQYF. The chain employs TRBV27 and TRBJ2-7; a possible D gene is TRBD2 (6 bases). Germline V gene data show CDR1 as MNHEY and CDR2 as SMNVEV (reference sequence). The germline V and J ends were trimmed by 0 bases and 1 base, with 10 bases remaining between them. The CDR3 runs to 15 residues.

The chain employs TRBV7-8 and TRBJ2-1, with D unclear. The CDR3 sequence is 13 residues long. The ends were cut back, 4 bases at V and 3 bases at J, with 7 bases in the middle. CDR1 SGHVS and CDR2 FQNEAQ come from the germline V gene. CDR3 nucleotide sequence: TGTGCCAGCAGCTCTCAGGTCTACAATGAGCAGTTCTTC. The encoded protein is CASSSQVYNEQFF.

The sample holds a few counts of this clone. The identical CDR3 is also encoded by other nucleotide sequences in the sample. The chain couples TRBV5-6 to TRBJ2-7; 7 bases fit TRBD1. CDR3 length: 13 amino acids. Germline CDR1 and CDR2: SGHDT and YYEEEE. J was trimmed by 1 base and V by 3 bases; bases with no gene match: 1. CDR3 sequence (DNA): TGTGCCAGCAGCTGGACAGGTTCCTACGAGCAGTACTTC. Its translation is CASSWTGSYEQYF.

The chain uses TRBV7-9 and TRBJ2-7, with 9 bases aligning to TRBD1. In germline, CDR1 is SEHNR, CDR2 FQNEAQ (reference sequence). V was clipped by 3 bases and J by 6 bases; unmatched bases: 9. The CDR3 contains 15 residues. Here the CDR3 DNA reads TGTGCCAGCAGCTTTATAAACAGGGGGCTCTCCGAGCAGTACTTC. This sequence encodes CASSFINRGLSEQYF.

The chain carries TRBV28 and TRBJ2-4; a possible D gene is TRBD2 (5 bases). Trimming stripped 5 bases from V and 1 base from J, with 9 bases between. CDR1 and CDR2 (germline): MDHEN, SYDVKM. The length of the CDR3 is 14 residues. In nucleotides, the CDR3 is TGTGCCAGCAGTACCCCGGGGGCCAAAAACATTCAGTACTTC. Residues: CASSTPGAKNIQYF.

Worth noting for this clone: Additional DNA sequences in this sample encode the identical CDR3. In DNA form, the CDR3 reads TGTGCCTGGAGTGTAGTAGCGGGAAGCGAGCAGTACTTC. Protein: CAWSVVAGSEQYF. The chain uses TRBV30 and TRBJ2-7; TRBD2 agrees at 8 bases. J gave up 6 bases and V 0 bases, and 4 bases lay outside the gene matches. Germline CDR1 is GTSNPN and CDR2 is SVGIG (reference sequence). CDR3 length equals 13 residues.